This TCR beta chain is from a study of blood T cell repertoires in COVID-19. Across the study: Some COVID-19 samples were acute and others convalescent; all came from the United States, Italy and Spain. T cells, B-cell-depleted T cells, or PBMCs provided the cDNA or gDNA that served as material.

Methods used by the authors: Reference gene primer amplification yielded estimated nucleated cell counts. Here immunoSEQ multiplex PCR was the method, and the copy in TCRdb shows in-frame clones only, minus some. The V and J calls and clone size come from that table; D and trimming were worked out from the DNA. The sample holds hundreds of thousands of clones, approximately 90% seen once. With V trimmed by 3 bases and J by 6 bases, 10 bases remained unmatched. CDR1 and CDR2 from the germline V gene are GTSNPN and SVGIG (reference sequence). CDR3 length: 15 amino acids. The sequence was collected from a woman aged 30 to 39 with acute or convalescent COVID-19. Sequences were obtained from peripheral blood. The rearrangement links TRBV30 to TRBJ2-3; 9 bases map to TRBD2. The chain's CDR3 is CAWRRTSGLGDTQYF. The CDR3 DNA reads as TGTGCCTGGAGGAGAACTAGCGGGTTGGGGGATACGCAGTATTTT. Full variable domain (missing parts from reference TRBV30 and TRBJ2-3): SQTIHQWPATLVQPVGSPLSLECTVEGTSNPNLYWYRQAAGRGLQLLFYSVGIGQISSEVPQNLSASRPQDRQFILSSKKLLLSDSGFYLCAWRRTSGLGDTQYFGPGTRLTVL.